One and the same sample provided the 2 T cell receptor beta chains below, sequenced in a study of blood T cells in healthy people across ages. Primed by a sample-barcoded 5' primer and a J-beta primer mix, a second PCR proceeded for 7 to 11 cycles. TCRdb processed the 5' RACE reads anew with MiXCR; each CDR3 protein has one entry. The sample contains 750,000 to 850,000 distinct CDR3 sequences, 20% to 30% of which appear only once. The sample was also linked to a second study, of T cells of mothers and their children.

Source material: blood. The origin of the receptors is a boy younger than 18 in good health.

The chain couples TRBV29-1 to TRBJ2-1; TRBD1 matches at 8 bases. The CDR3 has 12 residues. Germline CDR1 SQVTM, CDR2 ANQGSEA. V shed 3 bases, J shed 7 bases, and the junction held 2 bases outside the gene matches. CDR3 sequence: CSVDRTGNEQFF. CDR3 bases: TGCAGCGTTGATAGGACAGGGAATGAGCAGTTCTTC.

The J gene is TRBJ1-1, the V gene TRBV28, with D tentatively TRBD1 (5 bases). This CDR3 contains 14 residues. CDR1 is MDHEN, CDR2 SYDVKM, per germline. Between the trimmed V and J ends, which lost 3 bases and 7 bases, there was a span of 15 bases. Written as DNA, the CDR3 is TGTGCCAGCAGTTTCACCGGGGGATTCGTTGAAGCTTTCTTT. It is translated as CASSFTGGFVEAFF.